This T cell receptor (beta chain) was identified in a study of T-cell reconstitution after alpha-beta-depleted transplantation in children. Findings of the study overall: The main origin of T-cell counts and diversity one year after transplant was newly produced T cells. Where some patients showed high TCRbeta diversity at day 60, it came from recipient T cells and thymic progenitors that had survived.

After removal of 6 bases from V and 5 bases from J, the junction contained 11 bases not matched to a gene. This CDR3 comprises 15 residues. Regarding this clonotype: What it recognizes is unknown.

A library of TCRbeta sequences, prepared with unique molecular identifiers, was generated. TCRdb analysed the PCR reads with MiXCR anew, one entry per CDR3 protein. The sample lists around 800,000 distinct CDR3 sequences; 16% were seen once. The source was PBMCs, mostly from graft donor cells, collected 360 days after TCRalphabeta/CD19-depleted stem cell transplant. The sequence came from a male patient between 10 and 17 years old who had a stem cell transplant for acute lymphoblastic leukemia, so the T cells may come from the graft donor. J is TRBJ2-7 and V is TRBV12-3 or TRBV12-4; TRBD2 aligns across 9 bases. In nucleotides, the CDR3 is TGTGCCAGCAGCCTGTTAGCGGGAGTAACAAACGAGCAGTACTTC. This sequence encodes CASSLLAGVTNEQYF.